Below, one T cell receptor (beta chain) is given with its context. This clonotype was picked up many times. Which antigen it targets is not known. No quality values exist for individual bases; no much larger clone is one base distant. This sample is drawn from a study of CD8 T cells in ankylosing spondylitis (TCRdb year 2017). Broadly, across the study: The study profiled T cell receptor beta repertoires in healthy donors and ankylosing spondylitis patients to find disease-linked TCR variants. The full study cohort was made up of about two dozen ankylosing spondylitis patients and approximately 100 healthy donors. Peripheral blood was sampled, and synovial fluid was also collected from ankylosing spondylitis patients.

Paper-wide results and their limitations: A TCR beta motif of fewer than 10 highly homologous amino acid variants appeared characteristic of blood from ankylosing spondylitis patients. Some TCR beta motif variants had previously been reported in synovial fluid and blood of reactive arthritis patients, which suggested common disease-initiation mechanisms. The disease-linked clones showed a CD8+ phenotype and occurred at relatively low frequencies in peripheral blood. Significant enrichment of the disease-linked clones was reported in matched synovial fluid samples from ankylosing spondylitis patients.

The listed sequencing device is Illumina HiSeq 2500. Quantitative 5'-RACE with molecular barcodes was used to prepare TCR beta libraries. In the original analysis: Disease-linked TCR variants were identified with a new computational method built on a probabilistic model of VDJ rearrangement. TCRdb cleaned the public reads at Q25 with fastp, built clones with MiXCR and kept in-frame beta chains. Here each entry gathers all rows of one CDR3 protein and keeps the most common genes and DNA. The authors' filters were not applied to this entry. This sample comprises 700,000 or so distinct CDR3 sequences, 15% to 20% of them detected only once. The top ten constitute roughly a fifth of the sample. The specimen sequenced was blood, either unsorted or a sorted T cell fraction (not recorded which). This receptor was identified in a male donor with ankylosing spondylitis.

The DNA reads as follows: TGTGCCAGCAGCTTGAGGCCTCGAAATGAAAAACTGTTTTTT. The encoded protein is CASSLRPRNEKLFF. This chain joins TRBV13 to TRBJ1-4; the D gene lacks a confident call. The CDR3 measures 14 amino acids from cysteine to phenylalanine. The CDR3 DNA has 42 bases and is translated from base 1. The CDR1 and CDR2 encoded by the germline V gene (reference sequence) are PRHDT and FYEKMQ. V gives up 3 bases and J gives up 5 bases, and the segment between their germline ends measures 10 bases. With all but the CDR3 taken from the reference TRBV13 and TRBJ1-4 genes, the full variable domain is: AAGVIQSPRHLIKEKRETATLKCYPIPRHDTVYWYQQGPGQDPQFLISFYEKMQSDKGSIPDRFSAQQFSDYHSELNMSSLELGDSALYFCASSLRPRNEKLFFGSGTQLSVL.